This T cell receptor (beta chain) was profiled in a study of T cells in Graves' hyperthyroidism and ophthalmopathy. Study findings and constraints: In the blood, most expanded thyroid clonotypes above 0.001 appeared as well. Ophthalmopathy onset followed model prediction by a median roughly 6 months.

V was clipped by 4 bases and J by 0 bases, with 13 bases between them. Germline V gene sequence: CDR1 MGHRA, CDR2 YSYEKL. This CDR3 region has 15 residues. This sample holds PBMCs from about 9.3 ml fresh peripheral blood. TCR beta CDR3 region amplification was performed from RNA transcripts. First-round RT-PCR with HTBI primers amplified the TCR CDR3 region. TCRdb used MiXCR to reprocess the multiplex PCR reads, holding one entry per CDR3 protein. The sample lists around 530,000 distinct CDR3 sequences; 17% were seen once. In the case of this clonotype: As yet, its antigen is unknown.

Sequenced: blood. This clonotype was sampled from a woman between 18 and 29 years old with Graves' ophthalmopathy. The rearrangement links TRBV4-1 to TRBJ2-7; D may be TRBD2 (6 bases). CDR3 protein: CASSPTGDSSYEQYF. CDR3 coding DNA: TGCGCCAGCAGCCCCACGGGGGATAGCTCCTACGAGCAGTACTTC.